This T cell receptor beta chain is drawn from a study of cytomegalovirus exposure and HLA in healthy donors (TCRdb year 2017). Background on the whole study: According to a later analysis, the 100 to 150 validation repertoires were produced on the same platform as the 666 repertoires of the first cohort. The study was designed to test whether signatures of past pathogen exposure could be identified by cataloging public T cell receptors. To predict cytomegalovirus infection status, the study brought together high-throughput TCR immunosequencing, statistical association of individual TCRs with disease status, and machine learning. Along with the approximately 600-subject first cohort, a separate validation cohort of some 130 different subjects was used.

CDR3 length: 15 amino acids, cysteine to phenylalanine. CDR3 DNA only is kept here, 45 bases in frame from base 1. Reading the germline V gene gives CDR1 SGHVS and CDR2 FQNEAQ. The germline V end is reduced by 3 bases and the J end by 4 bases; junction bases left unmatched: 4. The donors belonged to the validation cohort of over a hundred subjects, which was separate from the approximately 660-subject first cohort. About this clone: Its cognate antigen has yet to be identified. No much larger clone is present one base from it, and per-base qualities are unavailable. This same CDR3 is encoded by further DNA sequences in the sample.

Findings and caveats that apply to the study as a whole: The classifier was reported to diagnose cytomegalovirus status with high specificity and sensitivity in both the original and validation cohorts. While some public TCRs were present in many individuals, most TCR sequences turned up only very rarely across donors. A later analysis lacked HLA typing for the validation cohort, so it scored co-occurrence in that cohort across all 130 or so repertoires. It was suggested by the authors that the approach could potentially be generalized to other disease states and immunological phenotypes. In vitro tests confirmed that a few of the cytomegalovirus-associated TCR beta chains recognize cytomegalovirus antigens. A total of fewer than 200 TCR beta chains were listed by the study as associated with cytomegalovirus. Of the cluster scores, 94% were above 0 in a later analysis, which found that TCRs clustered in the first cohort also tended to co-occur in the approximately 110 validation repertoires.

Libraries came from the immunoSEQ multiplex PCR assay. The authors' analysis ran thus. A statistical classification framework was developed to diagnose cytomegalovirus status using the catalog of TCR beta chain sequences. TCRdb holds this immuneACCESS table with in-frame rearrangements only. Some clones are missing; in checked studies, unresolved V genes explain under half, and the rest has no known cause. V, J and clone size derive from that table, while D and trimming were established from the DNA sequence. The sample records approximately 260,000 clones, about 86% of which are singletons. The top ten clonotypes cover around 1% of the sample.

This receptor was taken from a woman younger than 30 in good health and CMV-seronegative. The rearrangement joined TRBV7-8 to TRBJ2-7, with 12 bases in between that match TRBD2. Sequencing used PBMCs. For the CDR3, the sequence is CASSLTSGRRYEQYF. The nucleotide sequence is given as TGTGCCAGCAGCTTGACTAGCGGGAGACGGTACGAGCAGTACTTC. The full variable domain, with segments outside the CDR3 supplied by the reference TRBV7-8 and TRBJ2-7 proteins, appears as GAGVSQSPRYKVAKRGQDVALRCDPISGHVSLFWYQQALGQGPEFLTYFQNEAQLDKSGLPSDRFFAERPEGSVSTLKIQRTQQEDSAVYLCASSLTSGRRYEQYFGPGTRLTVT.